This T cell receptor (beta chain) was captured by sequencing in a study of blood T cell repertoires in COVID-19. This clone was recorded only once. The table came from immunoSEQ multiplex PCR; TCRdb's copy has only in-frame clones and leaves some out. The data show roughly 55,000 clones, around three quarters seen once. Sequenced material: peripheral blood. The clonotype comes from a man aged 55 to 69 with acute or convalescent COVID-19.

CDR3 sequence: CATSDLISSGNTIYF. In DNA form, the CDR3 reads TGTGCCACCAGTGATTTGATTAGCTCTGGAAACACCATATATTTT. The chain carries TRBV24-1 and TRBJ1-3; D ambiguous. V shed 0 bases and J shed 0 bases, with 5 bases lying between them. This CDR3 comprises 15 residues. From germline, CDR1 is KGHDR and CDR2 SFDVKD.